The clone carrying this TCR beta chain appeared a few times. Measured with immunoSEQ multiplex PCR; TCRdb has only the in-frame clones, and not every one. The sample shows about 73,000 clones, about 80% of them seen only once. This sample is part of a study of OX40 agonist ivuxolimab in advanced cancers. Turning to the study itself: The study treated patients with ivuxolimab, an agonistic anti-OX40 (CD134) antibody.

Germline assignment: CDR1 LNHDA and CDR2 SQIVND (reference sequence). With 5 bases clipped from V and 4 bases from J, the junction kept 10 bases outside the gene matches. CDR3 length equals 16 residues. This receptor was identified in an adult with an advanced solid tumor such as melanoma, head and neck, liver or kidney cancer. Material: CD4+ or CD8+ T cells sorted from blood, obtained in a trial of the OX40 agonist ivuxolimab. This chain connects TRBV19 to TRBJ2-1, with TRBD2 matching over 8 bases. The CDR3 sequence: CASSDRSSGDYNEQFF. CDR3 bases: TGTGCCAGTAGTGACCGTAGTAGCGGGGATTACAATGAGCAGTTCTTC.